One sample yielded the 8 T cell receptor beta chains listed below, sequenced in a study of cytomegalovirus exposure and HLA in healthy donors (dated by TCRdb to 2017 to 2019). The library was prepared using the immunoSEQ multiplex PCR assay. For the multiplex PCR, a mixture combining 60 forward primers for TCR Vbeta segments and 13 reverse primers for TCR Jbeta segments was used. This is the immuneACCESS table as TCRdb keeps it, with only in-frame sequences that have V and J called. A part of the clones is gone; compared with another copy, unresolved V genes explain less than half, and the rest is unexplained. In all, the sample holds approximately 110,000 clones, and over 75% of those were seen once. The ten top clones hold around 2.5% of the sample. Sequencing was done on a sample of PBMCs. The receptor source for this set is a woman younger than 30 in good health and CMV-seronegative.

The rearrangement links TRBV25-1 to TRBJ1-3, with 8 nucleotides matching TRBD1. Germline V gene data show CDR1 as MGHDK and CDR2 as SYGVNS. J was trimmed by 0 bases and V by 9 bases; bases with no gene match: 7. The CDR3 covers 15 residues. The CDR3, as DNA: TGTGCCAGTGGGGGACAGGCAAACTCTGGAAACACCATATATTTT. It codes for CASGGQANSGNTIYF.

The V gene is TRBV4-1, the J gene TRBJ2-2; 14 positions agree with TRBD2. Germline CDR1 and CDR2: MGHRA and YSYEKL. V dropped 4 bases and J dropped 4; count of bases not matched to a gene: 8. The CDR3 totals 18 residues. CDR3 sequence (DNA): TGCGCCAGCAGCCCCGGGGGACTAGCGGGAGTGGGCACCGGGGAGCTGTTTTTT. It codes for CASSPGGLAGVGTGELFF.

The rearrangement joins TRBV28 to TRBJ2-7; D perhaps matches TRBD2 (6 bases). CDR1 is MDHEN, CDR2 SYDVKM, per germline. V was trimmed by 6 bases and J by 3 bases, leaving 21 bases between them. There are 16 residues in the CDR3. The CDR3, as DNA: TGTGCCAGCAGAACCCTTCGGGAGACCTCTCACTACGAGCAGTACTTC. Protein sequence: CASRTLRETSHYEQYF. Combining the CDR3 with reference TRBV28 and TRBJ2-7 gives the whole variable domain DVKVTQSSRYLVKRTGEKVFLECVQDMDHENMFWYRQDPGLGLRLIYFSYDVKMKEKGDIPEGYSVSREKKERFSLILESASTNQTSMYLCASRTLRETSHYEQYFGPGTRLTVT.

The rearrangement joins TRBV15 to TRBJ1-5; D remains ambiguous. The CDR3 length is 18 residues. Germline V CDR1 and CDR2: LNHNV, YYDKDF (reference sequence). V was cut by 0 bases and J by 0 bases, with 15 bases left in between. The CDR3 is CATSRDPYGSLSNQPQHF. The CDR3 nucleotides are TGTGCCACCAGCAGAGATCCATATGGCAGTCTTAGCAATCAGCCCCAGCATTTT.

The genes are TRBV27 and TRBJ1-5, with D maybe TRBD1 (5 bases). Germline CDR1 reads MNHEY; CDR2 reads SMNVEV (reference sequence). V was pared by 3 bases and J by 6 bases, with 12 bases between. This CDR3 has 14 amino acids. DNA for the CDR3: TGTGCCAGCAGTTTGGGGCAGGGAATTCAGCCCCAGCATTTT. Its protein product is CASSLGQGIQPQHF.

The chain has TRBV5-1 and TRBJ2-1, with D possibly TRBD2 on 5 matching bases. The germline gives CDR1 SGHRS, CDR2 YFSETQ. V was shortened by 1 base and J by 9 bases, with 11 bases between the two germline ends. The CDR3 sequence is 13 residues long. The chain's CDR3 is CASSLPLATEQFF. The DNA for the CDR3 is TGCGCCAGCAGCTTGCCCCTAGCAACTGAGCAGTTCTTC.

The V and J genes are TRBV10-1 and TRBJ2-7, with TRBD1 identical over 7 bases. The V gene's germline CDR1 is WNHNN and CDR2 SYGVQD (reference sequence). Trimming removed 2 bases from V and 1 base from J; junction bases left unmatched: 5. This CDR3 region has 15 residues. This chain's CDR3 is CASSEKNRGSYEQYF. The CDR3 DNA follows: TGCGCCAGCAGTGAGAAGAACAGGGGTTCCTACGAGCAGTACTTC.

The rearrangement joins TRBV6-5 to TRBJ1-2; TRBD1 might be the D (6 bases). Germline V gene data show CDR1 as MNHEY and CDR2 as SVGAGI. Trimming shortened V by 6 bases and J by 0 bases, and 14 bases separated the two germline ends. This CDR3 has 15 residues. The CDR3 region is CASSPDRRANYGYTF. The CDR3 nucleotides are TGTGCCAGCAGCCCCGACAGGCGAGCTAACTATGGCTACACCTTC.